Included here is one TCR beta chain sequence, with context. Its specific antigen is unknown. There are no base qualities to consult, and no much larger clone falls within one base. The source of the sample is a study of blood T cell repertoires in COVID-19 (dated by TCRdb to 2019 to 2021). With respect to the entire study: Collaborator samples came from the United States, Italy and Spain and covered acute and convalescent phases of COVID-19. The material from the prospective study consisted of cDNA or gDNA derived from T cells, B-cell-depleted T cells, or PBMCs. Subjects who had been exposed to COVID-19, were actively infected with it, or had recovered from it provided the deeply sampled blood TCRbeta repertoires that made up the dataset. The repertoires were made available in a free public database intended to serve as a resource for research on the immune response to SARS-CoV-2. The samples were drawn from two sources: the first 160 participants of the ongoing ImmuneRACE study, and 950 to 1,500 subjects contributed by 6 global collaborators. A de-identified subject ID, COVID-19 status, age in years and sex were almost always included in the sample metadata. Where available, HLA class I and class II types were taken from metadata supplied by the sample provider and were not determined by assay-based typing. The paper's findings and limits, for the study overall: The amount of clinical and demographic metadata varied by source and participant and was provided uncurated.

The CDR3 starts with the cysteine, ends with the phenylalanine, and has 15 residues. Only the CDR3 DNA is retained, 45 bases long and in frame from the first base. V sheds 5 bases and J sheds 2 bases, leaving 15 bases between their ends. The germline V gene sets CDR1 to MDHEN and CDR2 to SYDVKM. Participants in the prospective study were aged about 18 to 100 years, lived in 20 to 30 United States geographic areas, and enrolled through a virtual design. Cohort assignment in the prospective study relied on participant-reported clinical history from a screening survey and a study questionnaire. ImmuneRACE Cohort 3 recovered participants were defined by two consecutive negative NP/OP PCR tests, healthcare professional clearance, or symptom resolution. In the prospective study, whole blood, serum and a nasopharyngeal or oropharyngeal swab were collected from each participant by mobile phlebotomists. Participants in the prospective study had the option to provide additional blood draws and questionnaires over a roughly two-month period. Before DNA extraction, prospective study blood samples were shipped either frozen or at room temperature.

TCRbeta CDR3 regions were amplified from genomic DNA by means of the immunoSEQ Assay, a bias-controlled multiplex PCR. As for how the authors treated the data: Nucleated cell counts per sample were estimated from amplification of reference gene primers within the assay. To quantify the absolute abundance of each unique TCRbeta CDR3 rearrangement, sequence reads were collapsed and filtered. For each sample, productive Simpson clonality was calculated as the square root of Simpson's diversity index across productive rearrangements. What TCRdb holds here is the immuneACCESS table cut down to in-frame rearrangements. Part of the clones is not present; checked against another copy, under half of the missing clones reflect an unresolved V gene, and the others are unexplained. V, J and clone size are taken as reported in that table, and D and trimming were inferred from the DNA itself. This sample holds fewer than 600,000 clones; around nine tenths were observed only once. The top ten clonotypes cover less than 2% of the sample.

The chain joins TRBV28 to TRBJ2-5; the D gene is possibly TRBD1, with 6 bases matching. This clonotype was sampled from a woman aged 35 to 49 who had recovered from COVID-19. The source material was PBMCs or T cells enriched from blood (not recorded which). DNA sequence: TGTGCCAGCAGTCCCAGCCAGGGGATGCAAGAGACCCAGTACTTC. Its translation is CASSPSQGMQETQYF.